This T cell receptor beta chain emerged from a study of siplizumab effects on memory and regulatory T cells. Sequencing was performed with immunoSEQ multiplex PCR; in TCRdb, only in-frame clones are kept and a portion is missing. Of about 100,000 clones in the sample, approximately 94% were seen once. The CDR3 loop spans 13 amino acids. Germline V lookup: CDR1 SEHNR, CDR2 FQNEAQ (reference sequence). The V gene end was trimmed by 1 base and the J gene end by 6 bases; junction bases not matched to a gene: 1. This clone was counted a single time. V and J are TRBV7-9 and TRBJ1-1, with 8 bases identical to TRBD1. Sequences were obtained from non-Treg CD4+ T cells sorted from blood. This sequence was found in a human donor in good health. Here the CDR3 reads CASSLVQGAEAFF. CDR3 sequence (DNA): TGTGCCAGCAGCTTAGTACAGGGGGCTGAAGCTTTCTTT.